What follows are 27 T cell receptor beta chains derived from one specimen sequenced in a study of response to subunit inactivated influenza vaccine. TCRdb reprocessed the RT-PCR reads with MiXCR, giving one entry per CDR3 protein. Of about 780,000 distinct CDR3 sequences listed, 15% to 20% are singletons. Sequenced here: PBMCs from blood, sampled about 5 days after vaccination. The receptors here all came from a middle-aged man who received an inactivated influenza vaccine.

This clonotype was detected a few times. The CDR3, as DNA: TGTGCCAGCTGCCAGGGGAACAATGAGCAGTTCTTC. Its protein is CASCQGNNEQFF. The chain uses TRBV7-9 and TRBJ2-1; a possible D gene is TRBD1 (6 bases). This CDR3 comprises 12 residues. The germline V and J ends were trimmed by 8 bases and 5 bases, with 10 bases remaining between them. Germline-derived CDR1 and CDR2 are SEHNR and FQNEAQ (reference sequence).

The rearrangement joins TRBV19 to TRBJ2-1, with D perhaps TRBD2 (7 bases). With 2 bases removed from V and 5 bases from J, the gap between germline ends came to 13 bases. This CDR3 is built from 15 residues. From germline, CDR1 is LNHDA and CDR2 SQIVND (reference sequence). CDR3 DNA: TGTGCCAGTAGTATAAAGTGGGGGGGCCACAATGAGCAGTTCTTC. It is translated as CASSIKWGGHNEQFF.

The CDR3 region is CASSLGPFSGNTIYF. The DNA for the CDR3 is TGTGCCAGCAGCTTAGGGCCGTTCTCTGGAAACACCATATATTTT. The rearrangement links TRBV7-8 to TRBJ1-3, with unresolved D. The CDR3 runs to 15 residues. The germline gives CDR1 SGHVS, CDR2 FQNEAQ. The V gene lost 1 base and the J gene lost 0 bases, with 7 bases spanning the gap. Complete variable domain (other parts from reference TRBV7-8 and TRBJ1-3): GAGVSQSPRYKVAKRGQDVALRCDPISGHVSLFWYQQALGQGPEFLTYFQNEAQLDKSGLPSDRFFAERPEGSVSTLKIQRTQQEDSAVYLCASSLGPFSGNTIYFGEGSWLTVV.

This clonotype showed up just a few times. The rearrangement joins TRBV29-1 to TRBJ2-3, with 8 bases lining up with TRBD2. J gave up 5 bases and V 6 bases, and 10 bases lay outside the gene matches. The CDR3 extends over 14 amino acids. Germline CDR1 is SQVTM and CDR2 is ANQGSEA. The CDR3 nucleotides read TGCAGCGTGCGGGAAGCGGGGGTCGAAGATACGCAGTATTTT. This translates into CSVREAGVEDTQYF.

This clonotype occurred many times. The V and J genes are TRBV5-1 and TRBJ2-1; 10 nucleotides line up with TRBD2. Germline V gene sequence: CDR1 SGHRS, CDR2 YFSETQ. The CDR3 is 18 amino acids. V gave up 3 bases and J gave up 3 bases; unmatched junction bases: 12. The CDR3: CASSSYDRTSGIYNEQFF. CDR3 DNA: TGCGCCAGCAGCTCCTACGATAGGACTAGCGGTATCTACAATGAGCAGTTCTTC.

This chain uses TRBV20-1 with TRBJ1-1; 8 positions agree with TRBD1. Unmatched junction bases numbered 11, after V lost 3 bases and J lost 5 bases. Germline lookup yields CDR1 DFQATT and CDR2 SNEGSKA (reference sequence). This CDR3 is built from 15 residues. CDR3 DNA sequence: TGCAGTGCTAGGCCATACTCACAGGGGGGTACTGAAGCTTTCTTT. It specifies CSARPYSQGGTEAFF.

The chain uses TRBV4-2 and TRBJ2-2, with D uncertain. V was shortened by 3 bases and J by 4 bases, with 15 bases between the two germline ends. The CDR3 sequence is 16 residues long. Germline CDR1 reads LGHNA; CDR2 reads YNFKEQ. In nucleotides, the CDR3 is TGTGCCAGCAGCCACCTTCCTTTGACGCGCACCGGGGAGCTGTTTTTT. Its translation is CASSHLPLTRTGELFF.

This clonotype showed up just a few times. This sequence joins TRBV29-1 and TRBJ2-3; tentatively, D is TRBD1 (6 bases). Trimming cost V 0 bases and J 0 bases, with 16 bases left between them. This CDR3 is built from 17 residues. From germline, CDR1 is SQVTM and CDR2 ANQGSEA. The CDR3 here is CSVEDRLGTTSTDTQYF. In DNA form, the CDR3 reads TGCAGCGTTGAAGATCGATTGGGGACAACGAGCACAGATACGCAGTATTTT.

Only a few counts were recorded for this clonotype. The chain joins TRBV7-2 to TRBJ2-7; a weak D match, TRBD1 (5 bases). Trimming cost V 2 bases and J 2 bases, with 13 bases left between them. Germline V gives CDR1 SGHTA, CDR2 FQGNSA. This CDR3 spans 15 amino acids. The CDR3 DNA sequence: TGTGCCAGCAGCTTACAACGAGACAGTGCCTACGAGCAGTACTTC. Its protein product is CASSLQRDSAYEQYF.

The chain is built from TRBV2 and TRBJ2-1; D gene uncertain. Germline V lookup: CDR1 SNHLY, CDR2 FYNNEI. This CDR3 contains 13 residues. Trimming stripped 8 bases from V and 0 bases from J, with 8 bases between. The CDR3 nucleotides read TGTGCCAGCCTGTTCAACTCCTACAATGAGCAGTTCTTC. Its protein is CASLFNSYNEQFF.

V is TRBV10-3 and J is TRBJ2-1, with 8 bases matching TRBD2. Losses at the gene ends were 6 bases for V and 5 bases for J; bases not matched to a gene: 12. CDR1 is ENHRY, CDR2 SYGVKD, per germline. CDR3 length equals 16 residues. CDR3 DNA sequence: TGTGCCATCAGGAGAAGAACTAGCGGAGTGCACAATGAGCAGTTCTTC. Its protein is CAIRRRTSGVHNEQFF.

This sequence joins TRBV12-3 or TRBV12-4 and TRBJ1-5; tentatively, D is TRBD1 (6 bases). The V end lost 3 bases, the J end lost 3 bases, and 9 bases lay between the germline ends. The CDR3 covers 14 residues. CDR3 in amino acids: CASSLEGDNQPQHF. The DNA for the CDR3 is TGTGCCAGCAGTTTGGAGGGGGACAATCAGCCCCAGCATTTT.

This clonotype was seen repeatedly, ten times or more. The chain employs TRBV20-1 and TRBJ2-5, with D maybe TRBD2 (6 bases). The CDR3 length is 13 residues. Trimming cost V 6 bases and J 4 bases, with 15 bases left between them. From germline, CDR1 is DFQATT and CDR2 SNEGSKA (reference sequence). The CDR3 coding sequence is TGCAGTGCCCTTGGAGTGGGACTAGAGACCCAGTACTTC. It specifies CSALGVGLETQYF.

There are a few counts of this clonotype. The genes are TRBV7-2 and TRBJ2-1, with 15 bases identical to TRBD2. The CDR3 extends over 17 amino acids. Germline lookup yields CDR1 SGHTA and CDR2 FQGNSA. With V trimmed by 4 bases and J by 10 bases, 11 bases remained unmatched. CDR3 sequence reads: CASSSAAGLAGGGEQFF. CDR3 sequence (DNA): TGTGCCAGCAGCTCCGCGGCGGGACTAGCGGGAGGTGGAGAGCAGTTCTTC.

The sample holds one count of this clonotype. The chain recombines TRBV3-1 with TRBJ2-1; 14 bases are a match to TRBD2. The CDR3 covers 13 residues. Losses at the gene ends were 8 bases for V and 8 bases for J; bases not matched to a gene: 2. Germline values: CDR1 LGHDT, CDR2 YNNKEL (reference sequence). The CDR3 here is CASGLAGGDEQFF. The CDR3 nucleotides read TGTGCCAGCGGACTAGCGGGAGGCGATGAGCAGTTCTTC.

This clonotype was picked up many times. The chain recombines TRBV4-3 with TRBJ2-3, with 7 bases lining up with TRBD2. V was clipped by 1 base and J by 4 bases; unmatched bases: 5. The CDR3 has 15 residues. CDR1 and CDR2 from the germline V gene are LGHNA and YSLEER. The CDR3 region has the DNA TGCGCCAGCAGCCAAGGACTAGCATTCGCAGATACGCAGTATTTT. Its translation: CASSQGLAFADTQYF.

V is TRBV10-3 and J is TRBJ2-7; 7 nucleotides align to TRBD1. V trimming: 6 bases; J trimming: 7 bases; junction bases outside the gene matches: 12. The CDR3 is 14 residues long. Germline CDR1 and CDR2: ENHRY and SYGVKD. The CDR3, as DNA: TGTGCCATCAGAGGACAGGCCGGCGGGTCGGAGCAGTACTTC. Protein: CAIRGQAGGSEQYF.

The chain carries TRBV5-1 and TRBJ2-1, with D tentatively TRBD1 or TRBD2 (6 bases each). Germline lookup yields CDR1 SGHRS and CDR2 YFSETQ. The CDR3 is 16 amino acids. Trimming pared 4 bases from V and 4 bases from J, leaving 18 bases between. The CDR3 DNA follows: TGCGCCAGCAGCCCCCTGGGGGGTCAGGGGTACAATGAGCAGTTCTTC. Its translation is CASSPLGGQGYNEQFF.

The chain carries TRBV5-1 and TRBJ2-7; tentatively, D is TRBD2 (6 bases). Germline V gene lookup returns CDR1 SGHRS and CDR2 YFSETQ. The CDR3 consists of 15 residues. The ends were cut back, 2 bases at V and 5 bases at J, with 17 bases in the middle. CDR3 DNA sequence: TGCGCCAGCAGCTTAGAACCGCAACGGGGGAACGAGCAGTACTTC. Protein: CASSLEPQRGNEQYF.

This chain uses TRBV10-3 with TRBJ2-7, with D unresolved. Germline V lookup: CDR1 ENHRY, CDR2 SYGVKD. The CDR3 contains 14 residues. Trimming pared 7 bases from V and 0 bases from J, leaving 13 bases between. CDR3 coding DNA: TGTGCCATCAATCCAGGTACGAGCTCCTACGAGCAGTACTTC. Residues: CAINPGTSSYEQYF.

This clonotype was observed a handful of times. Relative to the germline gene, one junction end is altered; a read error may explain this. CDR3 region: CASSPSRSHNEQFF. DNA for the CDR3: TGTGCCAGCAGCCCCTCCCGCTCCCACAATGAGCAGTTCTTC. The rearrangement uses TRBV27 and TRBJ2-1, with no clear D. Per germline, CDR1 MNHEY and CDR2 SMNVEV (reference sequence). The length of the CDR3 is 14 residues.

The chain joins TRBV29-1 to TRBJ2-7; no clear D gene. CDR1 is SQVTM, CDR2 ANQGSEA, per germline. This CDR3 region has 13 residues. Trimming took 7 bases from V and 0 from J, leaving 13 bases between them. CDR3 DNA sequence: TGCAGCGCATTGGACGGTAGCTCCTACGAGCAGTACTTC. This codes for CSALDGSSYEQYF.

This clonotype was seen a few times. This chain uses TRBV24-1 with TRBJ1-1; no reliable D call. The germline gives CDR1 KGHDR, CDR2 SFDVKD. This CDR3 comprises 16 residues. V lost 1 base and J 6 bases, leaving 17 bases between the germline ends. The CDR3 is CATSDFDIASGAEAFF. CDR3 sequence (DNA): TGTGCCACCAGTGATTTCGACATTGCGAGTGGCGCTGAAGCTTTCTTT.

This clonotype came up many times. The chain is built from TRBV29-1 and TRBJ2-5, with no clear D. With 7 bases removed from V and 3 bases from J, the gap between germline ends came to 9 bases. There are 11 residues in the CDR3. Germline V gene lookup returns CDR1 SQVTM and CDR2 ANQGSEA. The CDR3 DNA reads TGCAGCGCCCGGACGGAAGAGACCCAGTACTTC. It is translated as CSARTEETQYF.

V gene TRBV14 combines with J gene TRBJ2-7; D possibly corresponds to TRBD2 (6 bases). The V gene's germline CDR1 is SGHDN and CDR2 FVKESK. Trimming took off 1 base at V and 0 bases at J, with 10 bases between the two ends. The CDR3 runs to 15 residues. The CDR3: CASSQALADSYEQYF. The CDR3 DNA is TGTGCCAGCAGCCAAGCGTTAGCGGACTCCTACGAGCAGTACTTC.

This rearrangement joins TRBV4-2 to TRBJ2-7; D might be TRBD2 (5 bases). The CDR3 sequence is 19 residues long. Trimming left V 0 bases short and J 1 base short, with 22 bases between. Germline CDR1 reads LGHNA; CDR2 reads YNFKEQ. The CDR3 reads CASSQDHLPRVAVSYEQYF. CDR3 bases: TGTGCCAGCAGCCAAGATCACCTACCGCGGGTCGCAGTGTCCTACGAGCAGTACTTC.

This clonotype was seen a handful of times. The V call is TRBV7-2, the J call TRBJ2-5; 11 bases fit TRBD2. The CDR3 is 15 residues long. Looked up from germline, CDR1 is SGHTA and CDR2 is FQGNSA. V dropped 2 bases and J dropped 5; count of bases not matched to a gene: 4. In DNA, the CDR3 is TGTGCCAGCAGCTTACTAGCGGGAGGCTGGGAGACCCAGTACTTC. Amino acid sequence: CASSLLAGGWETQYF.